This TCR beta chain came from a study of T cell changes during pregnancy in multiple sclerosis. The ends lost 4 bases at V and 4 bases at J; junction bases unmatched: 11. This CDR3 is built from 16 residues. Per germline, CDR1 LNHDA and CDR2 SQIVND (reference sequence). The data were produced by immunoSEQ multiplex PCR, yet TCRdb's version contains in-frame clones alone and is incomplete. The profile shows some 80,000 clones, about 90% of them singletons. This TCR derives from a female donor in good health, enrolled as a control in a pregnancy study. The chain is built from TRBV19 and TRBJ1-2, with 8 nucleotides matching TRBD1. The sample was peripheral blood, taken in the first trimester of pregnancy. The DNA for the CDR3 is TGTGCCAGTAGTAGGATGGGGGAAGACAGGGGCTATGGCTACACCTTC. As protein: CASSRMGEDRGYGYTF.